Below, 20 T cell receptor beta chains from the same sample are listed, as sequenced in a study of molecular identifiers for immune sequencing clone quantification. MiXCR, applied by TCRdb to the PCR reads, yields one record per CDR3 protein. The sample holds roughly 300,000 distinct CDR3 sequences, roughly a quarter seen once. Input material: naive CD8+ T cells from blood, with Jurkat cell RNA spiked in. The sample's subset: FACS-sorted CD8+CD4-CCR7+CD45RA+ naive T cells. The receptors shown here come from a human donor in good health. Some libraries in this study had Jurkat cell RNA spiked in.

This clonotype appeared once. This may arise from a read error, as a much more abundant clone is one base away. The chain carries TRBV19 and TRBJ2-3; possibly TRBD2 for D (6 bases). The CDR3 contains 16 residues. V was shortened by 5 bases and J by 3 bases, with 18 bases between the two germline ends. Germline V lookup: CDR1 LNHDA, CDR2 SQIVND (reference sequence). This CDR3 reads CASSADGLSDTDTQYF. The CDR3 nucleotides read TGTGCCAGTAGTGCCGACGGACTATCGGATACAGATACGCAGTATTTT.

A few counts support this clonotype. The genes are TRBV4-1 and TRBJ1-1; D not resolved. V was cut by 7 bases and J by 0 bases, with 18 bases left in between. CDR1 MGHRA and CDR2 YSYEKL come from the germline V gene. The CDR3 length is 16 residues. CDR3 amino acids: CASTPTSPLVNTEAFF. DNA for the CDR3: TGCGCCAGCACCCCAACATCTCCCTTAGTGAACACTGAAGCTTTCTTT.

Remarks on this clonotype: A read error may be the cause here, since a much bigger clone is one base away. This sequence joins TRBV6-2 or TRBV6-3 and TRBJ1-5; D call uncertain. Germline CDR1 and CDR2: MNHEY and SVGEGT. Trimming cost V 6 bases and J 6 bases, with 12 bases left between them. CDR3 length equals 13 residues. The CDR3 sequence: CASSRGFGQPQHF. CDR3 bases: TGTGCCAGCAGCCGGGGTTTCGGTCAGCCCCAGCATTTT.

There are many counts of this clonotype. V usage is TRBV29-1 and J usage is TRBJ1-1; perhaps TRBD1 as D (5 bases). This CDR3 has 13 residues. Germline loops: CDR1 SQVTM, CDR2 ANQGSEA. Trimming left V 4 bases short and J 0 bases short, with 9 bases between. The CDR3: CSVGGTLNTEAFF. The DNA of the CDR3 is TGCAGCGTTGGGGGCACCTTGAACACTGAAGCTTTCTTT.

This clonotype was counted at least ten times. The chain is built from TRBV7-8 and TRBJ2-5; tentative D call: TRBD1 (5 bases). Germline values: CDR1 SGHVS, CDR2 FQNEAQ. V was trimmed by 1 base and J by 3 bases, leaving 9 bases between them. This CDR3 has 14 amino acids. Written as DNA, the CDR3 is TGTGCCAGCAGCTTAGGGGGCAGTAAAGAGACCCAGTACTTC. Residues: CASSLGGSKETQYF.

This chain joins TRBV24-1 and TRBJ2-1; D could derive from TRBD1 or TRBD2 (5 bases each). The germline V gene has CDR1 KGHDR and CDR2 SFDVKD. V was pared by 12 bases and J by 7 bases, with 24 bases between. This CDR3 has 15 residues. The CDR3 sequence is CAAANPAGTQNEQFF. For the CDR3, the DNA is TGTGCCGCGGCCAACCCTGCCGGGACGCAAAATGAGCAGTTCTTC.

Comment on this clonotype: As the CDR3 is not closed by the conserved phenylalanine or tryptophan, this likely results from a read error. The V gene is TRBV12-3 or TRBV12-4, the J gene TRBJ2-1, with D perhaps matching TRBD2 (5 bases). V was cut by 5 bases and J by 6 bases, with 8 bases left in between. CDR3 length equals 12 residues. DNA for the CDR3: TGTGCCAGCAGTCGGACTGGCAATGAGCAGTTCCTC. Residues: CASSRTGNEQFL.

Details on this clonotype: A much larger clone differs from this one at a single base, so this may be a read error. This chain links TRBV9 with TRBJ1-5; D remains unclear. This CDR3 has 14 amino acids. From germline, CDR1 is SGDLS and CDR2 YYNGEE. CDR3 in amino acids: CASSVGSEDQPPHF. The CDR3 nucleotides are TGTGCCAGCAGCGTAGGCAGTGAGGATCAGCCCCCGCATTTT.

This clonotype was found many times. The rearrangement links TRBV14 to TRBJ1-1; no reliable D call. This CDR3 spans 13 amino acids. Trimming left V 4 bases short and J 2 bases short, with 8 bases between. Per the germline V gene, CDR1 is SGHDN and CDR2 is FVKESK. CDR3 in amino acids: CASSPWGNTEAFF. For the CDR3, the DNA is TGTGCCAGCAGCCCATGGGGTAACACTGAAGCTTTCTTT.

This clonotype was observed many times. The chain joins TRBV9 to TRBJ2-2; perhaps TRBD2 as D (5 bases). The V and J ends lost 0 bases and 7 bases respectively, with 10 bases between them. The CDR3 extends over 14 amino acids. Germline V CDR1 and CDR2: SGDLS, YYNGEE. The CDR3 bases are TGTGCCAGCAGCGTAGGGCTAGCCGGCGGGGAGCTGTTTTTT. Amino acid sequence: CASSVGLAGGELFF.

This clonotype was observed at least ten times. This chain connects TRBV5-4 to TRBJ2-7; 8 bases match TRBD2. CDR1 SGHNT and CDR2 YYREEE come from the germline V gene (reference sequence). The V segment lost 4 bases and the J segment 3 bases; nucleotides outside the gene matches: 3. This CDR3 has 13 residues. This chain's CDR3 is CASSGGLDYEQYF. The DNA of the CDR3 is TGTGCCAGCAGCGGGGGACTAGACTACGAGCAGTACTTC.

This clonotype was seen repeatedly, ten times or more. The genes are TRBV28 and TRBJ2-7; 9 nucleotides agree with TRBD1. The CDR3 is 15 amino acids. Trimming at V came to 5 bases and at J to 4 bases, leaving 9 bases not matched to a gene. Germline V gives CDR1 MDHEN, CDR2 SYDVKM. This CDR3 is CASSHRGQSDYEQYF. The CDR3 DNA reads as TGTGCCAGCAGTCACAGGGGGCAGTCCGATTACGAGCAGTACTTC.

This clonotype was observed a handful of times. V and J are TRBV27 and TRBJ2-1; 16 bases are a match to TRBD2. Germline loops: CDR1 MNHEY, CDR2 SMNVEV (reference sequence). CDR3 length equals 18 residues. V dropped 4 bases and J dropped 4; count of bases not matched to a gene: 7. The DNA of the CDR3 is TGTGCCAGCAGTTCAGGGACTAGCGGGAGGGCCGGGTACAATGAGCAGTTCTTC. It specifies CASSSGTSGRAGYNEQFF.

Details on this clonotype: A read error is possible here, since a much larger clone lies one base away. This chain joins TRBV29-1 and TRBJ2-3; D is uncertain. This CDR3 comprises 10 residues. Germline assignment: CDR1 SQVTM and CDR2 ANQGSEA. CDR3 coding DNA: TGCAGCGTAAGCATAGATACGCAGTATTTT. Amino acids: CSVSIDTQYF.

This clonotype was counted at least ten times. This chain links TRBV29-1 with TRBJ2-3, with D hard to call. CDR3 length equals 13 residues. Germline V gene lookup returns CDR1 SQVTM and CDR2 ANQGSEA. Trimming took off 3 bases at V and 0 bases at J, with 7 bases between the two ends. The CDR3, as DNA: TGCAGCGTTGATCCGACTAGCACAGATACGCAGTATTTT. It yields the protein CSVDPTSTDTQYF.

This clonotype turned up a few times. This chain links TRBV6-2 or TRBV6-3 with TRBJ2-1, with D maybe TRBD1 (6 bases). Trimming cost V 6 bases and J 4 bases, with 10 bases left between them. The CDR3 length is 13 residues. Germline V CDR1 and CDR2: MNHEY, SVGEGT. The CDR3 nucleotides read TGTGCCAGCAGCTACCAGGGGTACAATGAGCAGTTCTTC. It translates to CASSYQGYNEQFF.

This clonotype was picked up a small number of times. The rearrangement joins TRBV18 to TRBJ1-1; D is unresolved. Trimming removed 2 bases from V and 5 bases from J, with 6 bases in between. Germline V gene lookup returns CDR1 KGHSH and CDR2 LQKENI. The CDR3 loop spans 12 amino acids. CDR3 amino acids: CASSPATTEAFF. The CDR3 coding sequence is TGTGCCAGCTCACCAGCCACGACTGAAGCTTTCTTT.

This clonotype has more than one count but fewer than ten. The chain joins TRBV27 to TRBJ2-7; D possibly corresponds to TRBD1 (5 bases). The germline V gene has CDR1 MNHEY and CDR2 SMNVEV (reference sequence). The CDR3 is made up of 14 amino acids. Trimming removed 4 bases at V and 2 bases at J, with 12 bases between. CDR3 residues: CASSYREGAYEQYF. CDR3 nucleotide sequence: TGTGCCAGCAGTTACCGCGAAGGGGCCTACGAGCAGTACTTC.

J is TRBJ1-1 and V is TRBV28; no clear D. Looked up from germline, CDR1 is MDHEN and CDR2 is SYDVKM. The V and J ends lost 2 bases and 1 base respectively, with 8 bases between them. The CDR3 consists of 14 residues. CDR3 in DNA: TGTGCCAGCAGTTTAAGTTGGGCGAACACTGAAGCTTTCTTT. Translation gives CASSLSWANTEAFF.

The V gene is TRBV6-2 or TRBV6-3, the J gene TRBJ2-7; D is undetermined. Trimming removed 1 base at V and 9 bases at J, with 16 bases between. Germline V lookup: CDR1 MNHEY, CDR2 SVGEGT. The CDR3 length is 14 residues. CDR3 DNA sequence: TGTGCCAGCAGTTACTTCGTGGGGTCGGACGCGCAGTACTTC. As protein: CASSYFVGSDAQYF.